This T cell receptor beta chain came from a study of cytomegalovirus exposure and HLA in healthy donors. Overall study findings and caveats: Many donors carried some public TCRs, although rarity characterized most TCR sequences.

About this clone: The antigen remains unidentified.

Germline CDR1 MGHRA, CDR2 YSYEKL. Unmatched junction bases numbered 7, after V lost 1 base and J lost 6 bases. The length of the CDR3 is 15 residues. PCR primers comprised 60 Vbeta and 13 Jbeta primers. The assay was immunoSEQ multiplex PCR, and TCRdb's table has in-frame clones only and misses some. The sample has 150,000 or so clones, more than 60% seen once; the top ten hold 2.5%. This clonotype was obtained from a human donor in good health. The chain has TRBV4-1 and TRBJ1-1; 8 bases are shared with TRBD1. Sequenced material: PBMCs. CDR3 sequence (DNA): TGCGCCAGCAGCCAAGGAGTTCAGGGGGCCGCTGAAGCTTTCTTT. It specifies CASSQGVQGAAEAFF.